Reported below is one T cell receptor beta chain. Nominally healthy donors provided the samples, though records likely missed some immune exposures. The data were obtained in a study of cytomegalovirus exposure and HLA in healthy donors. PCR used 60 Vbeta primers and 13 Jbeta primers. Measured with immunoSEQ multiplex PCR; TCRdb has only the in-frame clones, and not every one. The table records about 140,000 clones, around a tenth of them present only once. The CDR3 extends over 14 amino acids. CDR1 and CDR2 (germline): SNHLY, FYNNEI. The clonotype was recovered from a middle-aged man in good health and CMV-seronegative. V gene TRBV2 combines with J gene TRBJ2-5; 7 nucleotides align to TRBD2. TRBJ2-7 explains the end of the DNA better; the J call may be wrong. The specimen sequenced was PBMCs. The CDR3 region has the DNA TGTGCCAGCAGTTCCCTACGGGAGGTGAACGAGCAGTACTTC. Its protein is CASSSLREVNEQYF.